This passage covers 30 T cell receptor beta chains from one sample sequenced in a study of CD8+CD57+ T cells in acquired aplastic anemia. Profiles of TCR beta VDJ and CDR3 were generated from a genomic DNA template. MiXCR, run by TCRdb on the reads, gives a single entry per CDR3 protein. The sample has 170,000 or so distinct CDR3 sequences; nearly 65% are singletons. All patients picked for sequencing had shown, by flow cytometry, an expansion of CD8+CD57+ cells. The sequenced sample consisted of sorted CD4+, CD8+, or CD8+CD57+ T cells (not recorded which) from PBMCs. Receptors originate from a human donor with aplastic anemia.

The J gene is TRBJ2-5, the V gene TRBV7-9; D remains unclear. V lost 5 bases and J lost 1, with 11 bases in between. Per the germline V gene, CDR1 is SEHNR and CDR2 is FQNEAQ (reference sequence). The CDR3 sequence is 14 residues long. The CDR3 nucleotides read TGTGCCAGCAGCCCGCACGGATTCCAAGAGACCCAGTACTTC. Its protein is CASSPHGFQETQYF.

This chain connects TRBV29-1 to TRBJ2-2; 7 bases are shared with TRBD2. The V segment lost 4 bases and the J segment 4 bases; nucleotides outside the gene matches: 6. The CDR3 spans 14 residues. Germline values: CDR1 SQVTM, CDR2 ANQGSEA. Here the CDR3 DNA reads TGCAGCGTTGGGGGGGGGTCGGGCACCGGGGAGCTGTTTTTT. The encoded protein is CSVGGGSGTGELFF.

The rearrangement links TRBV27 to TRBJ2-7; the match to TRBD1 covers 7 bases. V gave up 5 bases and J gave up 2 bases; unmatched junction bases: 6. The CDR3 is 14 amino acids. The germline gives CDR1 MNHEY, CDR2 SMNVEV (reference sequence). Here the CDR3 reads CASSSRQGAYEQYF. CDR3 in DNA: TGTGCCAGCAGTAGTAGACAGGGAGCCTACGAGCAGTACTTC.

V usage is TRBV2 and J usage is TRBJ2-3; D is perhaps TRBD1 (5 bases). Germline V CDR1 and CDR2: SNHLY, FYNNEI. The CDR3 runs 15 residues. V was shortened by 6 bases and J by 0 bases, with 13 bases between the two germline ends. The DNA of the CDR3 is TGTGCCAGCAGCTTGGACACCGCGAGCACAGATACGCAGTATTTT. Translation: CASSLDTASTDTQYF. Based on the CDR3 plus reference TRBV2 and TRBJ2-3, the full variable domain is EPEVTQTPSHQVTQMGQEVILRCVPISNHLYFYWYRQILGQKVEFLVSFYNNEISEKSEIFDDQFSVERPDGSNFTLKIRSTKLEDSAMYFCASSLDTASTDTQYFGPGTRLTVL.

V usage is TRBV20-1 and J usage is TRBJ2-7; 8 positions agree with TRBD2. The V gene end was trimmed by 0 bases and the J gene end by 3 bases; junction bases not matched to a gene: 7. Germline V CDR1 and CDR2: DFQATT, SNEGSKA (reference sequence). This CDR3 has 15 residues. The CDR3 loop is CSARERLAQSYEQYF. The CDR3 nucleotides are TGCAGTGCTAGAGAACGACTAGCGCAGAGCTACGAGCAGTACTTC.

The rearrangement joins TRBV10-3 to TRBJ2-1, with D hard to call. Trimming removed 10 bases at V and 4 bases at J, with 14 bases between. CDR3 length: 13 amino acids. The germline CDR1 and CDR2 sequences are ENHRY and SYGVKD. In DNA, the CDR3 is TGTGCCAGCACCTTGGACCTATACAATGAGCAGTTCTTC. It encodes CASTLDLYNEQFF.

This clonotype appeared once. This chain joins TRBV24-1 and TRBJ1-2, with unresolved D. From germline, CDR1 is KGHDR and CDR2 SFDVKD. Trimming cost V 9 bases and J 4 bases, with 11 bases left between them. The CDR3 is 12 amino acids. CDR3 in amino acids: CATYWTVYGYTF. CDR3 DNA sequence: TGTGCCACCTATTGGACGGTCTATGGCTACACCTTC.

This clonotype has at least ten counts. The chain combines TRBV19 with TRBJ1-4, with 8 bases fitting TRBD1. CDR1 is LNHDA, CDR2 SQIVND, per germline (reference sequence). This CDR3 contains 17 residues. The ends lost 5 bases at V and 0 bases at J; junction bases unmatched: 8. CDR3 in amino acids: CASSSWTGSTTNEKLFF. The CDR3 DNA sequence: TGTGCCAGTAGTTCCTGGACAGGGAGTACAACTAATGAAAAACTGTTTTTT.

This chain uses TRBV2 with TRBJ1-2; perhaps TRBD1 as D (5 bases). This CDR3 has 15 residues. V lost 3 bases, J lost 2 bases, and 13 bases lay in between. Germline lookup yields CDR1 SNHLY and CDR2 FYNNEI. The CDR3 sequence: CASSDFGGTNYGYTF. CDR3 in DNA: TGTGCCAGCAGTGACTTCGGGGGGACCAACTATGGCTACACCTTC. The variable domain in full, completed from reference TRBV2 and TRBJ1-2, reads EPEVTQTPSHQVTQMGQEVILRCVPISNHLYFYWYRQILGQKVEFLVSFYNNEISEKSEIFDDQFSVERPDGSNFTLKIRSTKLEDSAMYFCASSDFGGTNYGYTFGSGTRLTVV.

This clonotype was counted only a few times. The CDR3 region has the DNA TGTGCCAGCAGCTTAACTGGGGGGAACGAGCAGTACTTC. Translated, it gives CASSLTGGNEQYF. The genes are TRBV7-3 and TRBJ2-7; TRBD2 might be the D (6 bases). V was cut by 0 bases and J by 5 bases, with 8 bases left in between. The CDR3 contains 13 residues. Germline-derived CDR1 and CDR2 are SGHTA and FQGTGA. The full variable domain, in which reference TRBV7-3 and TRBJ2-7 provide the parts outside the CDR3, is GAGVSQTPSNKVTEKGKYVELRCDPISGHTALYWYRQSLGQGPEFLIYFQGTGAADDSGLPNDRFFAVRPEGSVSTLKIQRTERGDSAVYLCASSLTGGNEQYFGPGTRLTVT.

This clonotype has a single count. The chain uses TRBV7-4 and TRBJ2-7, with D tentatively TRBD1 or TRBD2 (5 bases each). CDR3 length equals 16 residues. V gave up 5 bases and J gave up 0 bases, with 17 bases separating them. Germline CDR1 is SGHVT and CDR2 is SQSDAQ. Written as DNA, the CDR3 is TGTGCCAGCAGCCCCGGACGGGGCGGAAGCTCCTACGAGCAGTACTTC. This encodes CASSPGRGGSSYEQYF. The whole variable domain, filled in from reference TRBV7-4 and TRBJ2-7, reads GAGVSQSPRYKVAKRGRDVALRCDSISGHVTLYWYRQTLGQGSEVLTYSQSDAQRDKSGRPSGRFSAERPERSVSTLKIQRTEQGDSAVYLCASSPGRGGSSYEQYFGPGTRLTVT.

This clonotype was observed many times. V is TRBV6-1 and J is TRBJ1-3; D gene ambiguous. Between the trimmed V and J ends, which lost 2 bases and 0 bases, there was a span of 5 bases. This CDR3 comprises 14 residues. CDR1 and CDR2 from the germline V gene are MNHNS and SASEGT. CDR3 residues: CASSEWGSGNTIYF. The CDR3, as DNA: TGTGCCAGCAGTGAATGGGGCTCTGGAAACACCATATATTTT.

The chain has TRBV2 and TRBJ2-7, with 9 bases lining up with TRBD2. Germline CDR1 is SNHLY and CDR2 is FYNNEI. Unmatched junction bases numbered 8, after V lost 2 bases and J lost 6 bases. The CDR3 length is 15 residues. CDR3 in DNA: TGTGCCAGCAGTGAAAGAGTAGCAGCGGGGGGCGAGCAGTACTTC. Translated: CASSERVAAGGEQYF.

The chain combines TRBV7-9 with TRBJ2-3; D is possibly TRBD2 (6 bases). Germline V CDR1 and CDR2: SEHNR, FQNEAQ (reference sequence). CDR3 length equals 14 residues. V was shortened by 2 bases and J by 4 bases, with 10 bases between the two germline ends. Here the CDR3 DNA reads TGTGCCAGCAGCTTAAGCAGGGAGGCAGATACGCAGTATTTT. Translated, it gives CASSLSREADTQYF.

The chain's CDR3 is CSVGPNRNNYGYTF. The CDR3 DNA sequence: TGCAGCGTTGGACCTAACAGGAATAACTATGGCTACACCTTC. The chain has TRBV29-1 and TRBJ1-2; tentative D call: TRBD1 (5 bases). CDR3 length equals 14 residues. The ends were cut back, 4 bases at V and 1 base at J, with 13 bases in the middle. The V gene's germline CDR1 is SQVTM and CDR2 ANQGSEA.

This clonotype has a single count. The genes are TRBV20-1 and TRBJ1-2; 12 nucleotides agree with TRBD1. The CDR3 consists of 16 residues. The V segment lost 3 bases and the J segment 2 bases; nucleotides outside the gene matches: 7. Germline assignment: CDR1 DFQATT and CDR2 SNEGSKA (reference sequence). The chain's CDR3 is CSASKGQGAGNYGYTF. CDR3 DNA sequence: TGCAGTGCTAGCAAGGGACAGGGGGCTGGGAACTATGGCTACACCTTC.

The chain is built from TRBV13 and TRBJ2-3, with D uncertain. The CDR3 spans 10 residues. V lost 7 bases and J lost 4, with 3 bases in between. Germline V gives CDR1 PRHDT, CDR2 FYEKMQ (reference sequence). The CDR3 DNA sequence: TGTGCCAGCACCGCAGATACGCAGTATTTT. Its protein product is CASTADTQYF.

The chain couples TRBV7-2 to TRBJ2-7; 7 positions agree with TRBD1. Germline CDR1 is SGHTA and CDR2 is FQGNSA. The ends lost 1 base at V and 6 bases at J; junction bases unmatched: 6. This CDR3 has 14 residues. CDR3 region: CASSLDRGSGEQYF. The CDR3 region has the DNA TGTGCCAGCAGCTTAGACAGGGGATCCGGCGAGCAGTACTTC.

The chain links TRBV12-5 to TRBJ1-1; D remains unclear. Germline CDR1 LGHNT, CDR2 FRNRAP. The CDR3 is 14 amino acids. Trimming stripped 2 bases from V and 2 bases from J, with 9 bases between. The CDR3 sequence is CASGLYRENTEAFF. The CDR3 DNA is TGTGCTAGTGGTTTGTATCGGGAAAACACTGAAGCTTTCTTT.

The rearrangement links TRBV5-1 to TRBJ2-1; 7 nucleotides align to TRBD1. Germline V gene lookup returns CDR1 SGHRS and CDR2 YFSETQ. Unmatched junction bases numbered 13, after V lost 4 bases and J lost 6 bases. The CDR3 runs 16 residues. The CDR3 spells CASSLRQGRLVNEQFF. For the CDR3, the DNA is TGCGCCAGCAGCCTGAGACAGGGACGTTTGGTCAATGAGCAGTTCTTC.

J is TRBJ1-1 and V is TRBV11-2, with a weak D call TRBD1 (6 bases). The CDR3 covers 13 residues. Trimming shortened V by 0 bases and J by 7 bases, and 9 bases separated the two germline ends. Germline loops: CDR1 SGHAT, CDR2 FQNNGV. The CDR3 reads CASSLEYRDEAFF. In nucleotides, the CDR3 is TGTGCCAGCAGCTTAGAGTACAGGGATGAAGCTTTCTTT.

This clonotype was observed a few times. The rearrangement joins TRBV14 to TRBJ1-5, with D uncertain. Germline V gene data show CDR1 as SGHDN and CDR2 as FVKESK. V lost 3 bases and J 3 bases, leaving 6 bases between the germline ends. The CDR3 loop spans 13 amino acids. CDR3 region: CASSHSDNQPQHF. Written as DNA, the CDR3 is TGTGCCAGCAGCCATTCGGACAATCAGCCCCAGCATTTT.

V is TRBV29-1 and J is TRBJ1-3, with 8 bases lining up with TRBD1. V was clipped by 6 bases and J by 2 bases; unmatched bases: 6. The germline CDR1 and CDR2 sequences are SQVTM and ANQGSEA. The CDR3 contains 14 residues. The CDR3 region is CSVDDRGTGNTIYF. CDR3 sequence (DNA): TGCAGCGTAGACGACAGGGGCACTGGAAACACCATATATTTT.

The chain combines TRBV20-1 with TRBJ2-7; D possibly uses TRBD1 or TRBD2 (5 bases each). This CDR3 region has 16 residues. V shed 2 bases and J shed 2 bases, with 19 bases lying between them. The germline V gene has CDR1 DFQATT and CDR2 SNEGSKA (reference sequence). The CDR3 nucleotides are TGCAGTGCTAGACCCTTTCGGGGCAGGGACCCCTACGAGCAGTACTTC. This encodes CSARPFRGRDPYEQYF.

This clonotype was detected ten times or more. CDR3 region: CASSFLQGSYGYTF. The CDR3 nucleotides read TGTGCCAGCAGTTTTCTACAGGGAAGTTATGGCTACACCTTC. The V call is TRBV12-3 or TRBV12-4, the J call TRBJ1-2; TRBD1 might be the D (6 bases). Trimming removed 3 bases from V and 5 bases from J, with 13 bases in between. The CDR3 length is 14 residues.

The chain combines TRBV29-1 with TRBJ2-1, with 9 bases matching TRBD2. The trim removed 7 bases at V and 5 bases at J, leaving 6 bases unmatched. The germline V gene has CDR1 SQVTM and CDR2 ANQGSEA. This CDR3 comprises 13 residues. The CDR3 coding sequence is TGCAGCGCCGGGACTAGCCTCCACAATGAGCAGTTCTTC. It specifies CSAGTSLHNEQFF.

The J gene is TRBJ2-7, the V gene TRBV4-1; D might be TRBD2 (6 bases). The CDR3 has 15 amino acids. V lost 2 bases and J 5 bases, leaving 16 bases between the germline ends. The V gene's germline CDR1 is MGHRA and CDR2 YSYEKL. CDR3 in amino acids: CASSQYSGGGHEQYF. CDR3 nucleotide sequence: TGCGCCAGCAGCCAATACAGTGGGGGAGGCCACGAGCAGTACTTC.

The chain couples TRBV7-9 to TRBJ2-7; 13 positions agree with TRBD2. There are 16 residues in the CDR3. J was trimmed by 6 bases and V by 5 bases; bases with no gene match: 10. Germline loops: CDR1 SEHNR, CDR2 FQNEAQ (reference sequence). The CDR3 sequence: CASSQEGRTSGGEQYF. CDR3 nucleotides: TGTGCCAGCAGCCAAGAAGGCAGGACTAGCGGGGGCGAGCAGTACTTC.

Note on this clonotype: This sequence may be a read error, since a much larger clone differs from it by one base. V and J are TRBV27 and TRBJ2-7, with D tentatively TRBD1 (6 bases). The germline V gene encodes CDR1 MNHEY and CDR2 SMNVEV (reference sequence). The CDR3 loop spans 12 amino acids. CDR3 in DNA: TGTGCCAGCAGTTACCTGGGACAAGGACAGCACTTC. Translated: CASSYLGQGQHF.

This clonotype showed up just a few times. The V gene is TRBV24-1, the J gene TRBJ1-5; a possible D gene is TRBD1 (6 bases). The CDR3 is 14 amino acids. V was shortened by 9 bases and J by 5 bases, with 16 bases between the two germline ends. CDR1 is KGHDR, CDR2 SFDVKD, per germline. This CDR3 is CATRGRGGDQPQHF. The DNA for the CDR3 is TGTGCCACCCGGGGGCGGGGGGGGGATCAGCCCCAGCATTTT.